This T cell receptor (beta chain) is drawn from a study of blood T cell repertoires in COVID-19 (TCRdb year 2020). Regarding the research as a whole: Collaborator samples came from the United States, Italy and Spain and covered acute and convalescent phases of COVID-19. Samples came from the ongoing ImmuneRACE study (first 160 participants) plus 1,254 subjects from 6 global collaborators. The sample metadata nearly always contained a de-identified subject ID, COVID-19 status, age in years and sex. Subjects who had been exposed to COVID-19, were actively infected with it, or had recovered from it provided the deeply sampled blood TCRbeta repertoires that made up the dataset. The repertoires were released in a freely available public database intended as a resource for research on the immune response to SARS-CoV-2. The prospective study material was composed of cDNA or gDNA derived from T cells, B-cell-depleted T cells, or PBMCs. Where available, HLA class I and class II types were obtained from metadata supplied by the sample provider rather than from assay-based typing. General study outcomes and caveats: How much clinical and demographic metadata was included differed by source and by participant, and the metadata was provided uncurated.

About this clone itself: The antigen this receptor binds is unknown. The record has no base qualities; no much larger clone is one base away. This specimen includes other DNA sequences encoding the same CDR3.

In the prospective study, participants were roughly 18 to 95 years old, resided in fewer than 25 geographic areas of the United States, and were enrolled through a virtual design. Cohort assignment in the prospective study relied on participant-reported clinical history from a screening survey and a study questionnaire. Exposed participants had been in contact with someone with a PCR-confirmed or clinician-diagnosed COVID-19 case within 2 weeks of study entry. Each participant in the prospective study had whole blood, serum and a nasopharyngeal or oropharyngeal swab collected by mobile phlebotomists. Prospective study participants could optionally give additional blood draws and questionnaires over a 2-month period. Prospective study blood samples were shipped either frozen or at room temperature before DNA extraction. The germline V gene gives CDR1 as KGHSH and CDR2 as LQKENI. The CDR3 runs 14 amino acids, cysteine and phenylalanine included. The only DNA kept is the CDR3, 42 bases in frame from the first base. The V and J ends are trimmed by 0 bases and 0 bases, leaving 5 bases between them.

TCRbeta CDR3 regions were amplified from genomic DNA by means of the immunoSEQ Assay, a bias-controlled multiplex PCR. On the authors' methods: Within the assay, amplification of reference gene primers was used to estimate how many nucleated cells each sample contained. To quantify the absolute abundance of each unique TCRbeta CDR3 rearrangement, sequence reads were collapsed and filtered. Productive Simpson clonality was computed per sample as the square root of Simpson's diversity index over productive rearrangements. Imported from immuneACCESS, the table was reduced by TCRdb to in-frame sequences with V and J called. These copies leave out some clones; in studies compared against another copy, an unresolved V gene accounts for under half, and the cause of the remainder is not known. The V and J calls and clone size are taken from that table; D and trimming were inferred from the DNA. Counted in this sample were about 270,000 clones; about 91% of them appeared once. The biggest ten clones account for approximately 2.7% of the sample.

Sequencing was performed on PBMCs or T cells enriched from blood (not recorded which). The chain employs TRBV18 and TRBJ1-1; no D gene call is confident. The TCR comes from a middle-aged man who had been exposed to COVID-19. The CDR3: CASSPPSVNTEAFF. The bases read TGTGCCAGCTCACCACCCTCCGTGAACACTGAAGCTTTCTTT.